The rows below give T cell receptor beta chains drawn from one sample of a study of blood T cell repertoires in COVID-19. Assay: immunoSEQ multiplex PCR; the TCRdb copy retains only in-frame clones and omits some. The sample has some 270,000 clones, approximately 85% seen once. Sequencing was carried out using PBMCs or T cells enriched from blood (not recorded which). The receptors were sampled from a woman aged 50 to 65 with acute COVID-19. Each CDR3 is given with its conserved first and last residue. Fields, in order: D gene, clone size, J gene, V gene, CDR3 protein, CDR3 DNA. A D gene is named only where the DNA matches it firmly. A clone size is listed for some rows: how often the clone was seen (once, few, many), or a class if it is expanded.

D: TRBD1; size: .; J: TRBJ1-3; V: TRBV7-2; CDR3: CASSLPGQGVGNTIYF; DNA: TGTGCCAGCAGCTTGCCGGGACAGGGGGTAGGAAACACCATATATTTT
D: TRBD2; size: .; J: TRBJ2-2; V: TRBV19; CDR3: CASQARGYTGELFF; DNA: TGTGCCAGCCAGGCGCGGGGGTACACCGGGGAGCTGTTTTTT
D: TRBD2; size: .; J: TRBJ2-1; V: TRBV27; CDR3: CASRRTRLNEQFF; DNA: TGTGCCAGCCGACGGACTAGACTTAATGAGCAGTTCTTC
D: .; size: .; J: TRBJ2-6; V: TRBV2; CDR3: CAKGGDPSVRGANVLTF; DNA: TGTGCCAAGGGGGGGGATCCCTCCGTCCGTGGGGCCAACGTCCTGACTTTC
D: TRBD1; size: .; J: TRBJ2-5; V: TRBV2; CDR3: CASSETGTVQETQYF; DNA: TGTGCCAGCAGTGAAACCGGGACAGTCCAAGAGACCCAGTACTTC
D: .; size: .; J: TRBJ1-1; V: TRBV5-1; CDR3: CASSLVSGNTEAFF; DNA: TGCGCCAGCAGCTTGGTTTCAGGGAACACTGAAGCTTTCTTT
D: .; size: .; J: TRBJ1-6; V: TRBV18; CDR3: CASSPLESQDSPLHF; DNA: TGTGCCAGCTCACCATTGGAAAGTCAGGATTCACCCCTCCACTTT
D: TRBD1; size: .; J: TRBJ1-5; V: TRBV5-4; CDR3: CASSQDRAVNQPQHF; DNA: TGTGCCAGCAGTCAAGACAGGGCGGTCAATCAGCCCCAGCATTTT
D: TRBD2; size: .; J: TRBJ2-1; V: TRBV5-1; CDR3: CASSLEPSGGANEQFF; DNA: TGCGCCAGCAGCTTGGAGCCTAGCGGGGGGGCCAATGAGCAGTTCTTC
D: .; size: once; J: TRBJ1-1; V: TRBV19; CDR3: CASKLGLDRLNTEAFF; DNA: TGTGCCAGTAAACTCGGGCTGGACAGACTGAACACTGAAGCTTTCTTT
D: TRBD2; size: .; J: TRBJ2-7; V: TRBV19; CDR3: CASRDSGGPPYEQYF; DNA: TGTGCCAGTAGAGATAGCGGGGGCCCACCCTACGAGCAGTACTTC